One sample yielded the 28 T cell receptor beta chains listed below, sequenced in a study of Ad26.COV2.S vaccination and SARS-CoV-2 variants. Sequencing used immunoSEQ multiplex PCR; TCRdb keeps in-frame clones, though not all of them. The table shows more than 400,000 clones, with 90% occurring only once. Treatment here: 15 to 20 received Ad26.COV2.S at low or high dose, single or two shots; 5 received placebo; per-sample allocation not given. Each sample was drawn 63 days after the first injection (of vaccine or placebo). The sequencing used peripheral blood, collected in a trial of Ad26.COV2.S vaccine versus placebo. The source is a person between 18 and 65 years old who received the Ad26.COV2.S COVID-19 vaccine or a placebo.

V and J are TRBV5-6 and TRBJ2-5; the match to TRBD2 covers 15 bases. The germline CDR1 and CDR2 sequences are SGHDT and YYEEEE. Germline trimming cut 4 bases from V and 4 bases from J; bases unmatched to any gene: 5. The CDR3 spans 16 residues. The chain's CDR3 is CASSLRTSGRGETQYF. CDR3 sequence (DNA): TGTGCCAGCAGCCTGAGGACTAGCGGGAGGGGAGAGACCCAGTACTTC.

The J gene is TRBJ1-3, the V gene TRBV19, with unresolved D. The V end lost 6 bases, the J end lost 0 bases, and 12 bases lay between the germline ends. The CDR3 consists of 15 residues. Germline values: CDR1 LNHDA, CDR2 SQIVND (reference sequence). CDR3 in DNA: TGTGCCAGTAGACCCGGGAGACTCTCTGGAAACACCATATATTTT. Translating it yields CASRPGRLSGNTIYF.

V gene TRBV6-5 combines with J gene TRBJ2-7; 8 bases line up with TRBD2. The junction had 7 bases not matched to a gene; V was cut back by 0 bases and J by 3 bases. The germline V gene has CDR1 MNHEY and CDR2 SVGAGI. The CDR3 is made up of 16 amino acids. The CDR3 DNA sequence: TGTGCCAGCAGTTACTCGCCAGCGGGAGTTCACTACGAGCAGTACTTC. It translates to CASSYSPAGVHYEQYF.

The chain links TRBV4-3 to TRBJ2-1, with 8 bases that match TRBD2. Germline V gene data show CDR1 as LGHNA and CDR2 as YSLEER. V lost 1 base, J lost 4 bases, and 9 bases stayed unmatched. The CDR3 runs 17 residues. The CDR3 is CASSQGSAGAGYNEQFF. Written as DNA, the CDR3 is TGCGCCAGCAGCCAAGGTTCAGCGGGAGCGGGTTACAATGAGCAGTTCTTC.

CDR3 residues: CASSLGGQGREQYF. Written as DNA, the CDR3 is TGTGCCAGCAGCTTGGGGGGACAGGGTCGCGAGCAGTACTTC. The gene calls are TRBV5-5 and TRBJ2-7, with 9 bases matching TRBD1. V trimming: 0 bases; J trimming: 6 bases; junction bases outside the gene matches: 4. This CDR3 has 14 amino acids. Germline V gene lookup returns CDR1 SGHKS and CDR2 YYEKEE (reference sequence). The full variable domain, rest sourced from reference TRBV5-5 and TRBJ2-7, is DAGVTQSPTHLIKTRGQQVTLRCSPISGHKSVSWYQQVLGQGPQFIFQYYEKEERGRGNFPDRFSARQFPNYSSELNVNALLLGDSALYLCASSLGGQGREQYFGPGTRLTVT.

The V call is TRBV5-1, the J call TRBJ1-5; D gene ambiguous. The CDR3 extends over 13 amino acids. The V end was cut by 5 bases, the J end by 5 bases, with 11 bases between. CDR1 and CDR2 (germline): SGHRS, YFSETQ. The CDR3 spells CASRYELDQPQHF. CDR3 nucleotides: TGCGCCAGCAGGTATGAGTTGGATCAGCCCCAGCATTTT.

The chain joins TRBV27 to TRBJ2-2, with D perhaps matching TRBD2 (6 bases). Trimming removed 4 bases at V and 3 bases at J, with 15 bases between. Germline V gene lookup returns CDR1 MNHEY and CDR2 SMNVEV (reference sequence). The CDR3 is 16 amino acids. This chain's CDR3 is CASSSRVEGYTGELFF. The CDR3 DNA sequence: TGTGCCAGCAGTTCCCGGGTGGAGGGTTACACCGGGGAGCTGTTTTTT.

The chain is built from TRBV27 and TRBJ2-2; no reliable D call. The CDR3 length is 15 residues. The V gene's germline CDR1 is MNHEY and CDR2 SMNVEV (reference sequence). Trimming removed 2 bases at V and 0 bases at J, with 7 bases between. The CDR3 region is CASSLRLSNTGELFF. The CDR3, as DNA: TGTGCCAGCAGTTTAAGGCTATCGAACACCGGGGAGCTGTTTTTT.

The genes are TRBV19 and TRBJ2-3, with 14 bases aligning to TRBD2. Germline V gives CDR1 LNHDA, CDR2 SQIVND (reference sequence). The CDR3 extends over 17 amino acids. Trimming took 5 bases from V and 3 from J; bases not matched to a gene: 7. This CDR3 is CASSPRLAGGGTDTQYF. The CDR3 nucleotides are TGTGCCAGTAGTCCCCGACTAGCGGGAGGGGGAACAGATACGCAGTATTTT.

This clone was seen a single time. V is TRBV27 and J is TRBJ1-5, with 7 bases that match TRBD1. Germline V CDR1 and CDR2: MNHEY, SMNVEV (reference sequence). V shed 8 bases and J 7 bases; nucleotides not matched to a gene: 17. This CDR3 contains 16 residues. CDR3 amino acids: CASSLPDRESFQPQHF. The CDR3 region has the DNA TGTGCCAGCTCTCTGCCCGACAGGGAATCATTCCAGCCCCAGCATTTT.

This chain uses TRBV9 with TRBJ2-1; 9 bases fit TRBD2. V shed 0 bases, J shed 8 bases, and the junction held 12 bases outside the gene matches. CDR1 SGDLS and CDR2 YYNGEE come from the germline V gene. The CDR3 contains 17 residues. This CDR3 is CASSVGSGSFLSDEQFF. CDR3 coding DNA: TGTGCCAGCAGCGTAGGTAGCGGGAGCTTTTTGAGTGATGAGCAGTTCTTC.

The chain is built from TRBV28 and TRBJ1-6, with D possibly TRBD1 on 6 matching bases. Looked up from germline, CDR1 is MDHEN and CDR2 is SYDVKM. The CDR3 spans 16 residues. With 4 bases removed from V and 6 bases from J, the gap between germline ends came to 16 bases. The CDR3 is CASSYPLARGNSPLHF. The CDR3 DNA follows: TGTGCCAGCAGTTACCCCCTCGCCAGGGGTAATTCACCCCTCCACTTT.

J is TRBJ2-7 and V is TRBV28; 10 bases agree with TRBD2. Germline trimming cut 5 bases from V and 5 bases from J; bases unmatched to any gene: 6. The CDR3 has 14 residues. Germline CDR1 and CDR2: MDHEN and SYDVKM. The CDR3 region has the DNA TGTGCCAGCAGTGGACTAGCGGAGCTCAACGAGCAGTACTTC. This gives the protein CASSGLAELNEQYF.

The gene calls are TRBV20-1 and TRBJ2-7; D ambiguous. CDR3 length: 14 amino acids. The V gene lost 3 bases and the J gene lost 0 bases, with 12 bases spanning the gap. Germline assignment: CDR1 DFQATT and CDR2 SNEGSKA (reference sequence). The CDR3 reads CSASPLLSSYEQYF. The CDR3 DNA follows: TGCAGTGCTAGTCCCCTGCTGAGCTCCTACGAGCAGTACTTC.

V is TRBV27 and J is TRBJ1-4; 9 bases map to TRBD1. After removal of 7 bases from V and 2 bases from J, the junction contained 8 bases not matched to a gene. This CDR3 comprises 16 residues. Germline values: CDR1 MNHEY, CDR2 SMNVEV (reference sequence). CDR3 in amino acids: CASKKGQGGTNEKLFF. The CDR3 DNA sequence: TGTGCCAGCAAAAAGGGACAGGGAGGGACTAATGAAAAACTGTTTTTT. The full variable domain, its missing parts supplied by reference TRBV27 and TRBJ1-4, is EAQVTQNPRYLITVTGKKLTVTCSQNMNHEYMSWYRQDPGLGLRQIYYSMNVEVTDKGDVPEGYKVSRKEKRNFPLILESPSPNQTSLYFCASKKGQGGTNEKLFFGSGTQLSVL.

The chain employs TRBV14 and TRBJ1-2, with a tentative D call TRBD1 (5 bases). CDR3 size: 15 residues. Germline-derived CDR1 and CDR2 are SGHDN and FVKESK. V gave up 1 base and J gave up 4 bases, with 13 bases separating them. The CDR3 region has the DNA TGTGCCAGCAGCCAAGTGCGGGGGAAGGGCTATGGCTACACCTTC. This translates into CASSQVRGKGYGYTF.

This sequence joins TRBV5-1 and TRBJ2-5; tentative D call: TRBD2 (6 bases). This CDR3 spans 16 amino acids. V lost 0 bases, J lost 3 bases, and 15 bases lay in between. Germline CDR1 reads SGHRS; CDR2 reads YFSETQ. Here the CDR3 DNA reads TGCGCCAGCAGCTTGGACGGGGGAGGAGTGGAAGAGACCCAGTACTTC. It translates to CASSLDGGGVEETQYF.

The chain links TRBV29-1 to TRBJ2-3; D may correspond to TRBD1 or TRBD2 (5 bases each). The V gene's germline CDR1 is SQVTM and CDR2 ANQGSEA. The CDR3 loop spans 13 amino acids. Trimming pared 5 bases from V and 1 base from J, leaving 10 bases between. The CDR3 loop reads CSVQGVGTDTQYF. The DNA of the CDR3 is TGCAGCGTTCAGGGAGTGGGCACAGATACGCAGTATTTT.

The chain couples TRBV4-2 to TRBJ2-2; tentative D call: TRBD2 (6 bases). With 0 bases removed from V and 6 bases from J, the gap between germline ends came to 26 bases. The CDR3 extends over 20 amino acids. In germline, CDR1 is LGHNA, CDR2 YNFKEQ. The chain's CDR3 is CASSQDWVSGHAGTSGELFF. The CDR3 bases are TGTGCCAGCAGCCAAGATTGGGTTAGCGGACATGCGGGGACGTCCGGGGAGCTGTTTTTT.

V and J are TRBV7-3 and TRBJ2-1; 9 positions match TRBD2. Trimming removed 0 bases from V and 8 bases from J; junction bases left unmatched: 2. The CDR3 length is 14 residues. The germline CDR1 and CDR2 sequences are SGHTA and FQGTGA. The CDR3 nucleotides read TGTGCCAGCAGCTTAACTAGCGGGAGCGATGAGCAGTTCTTC. This sequence encodes CASSLTSGSDEQFF. The whole variable domain, filled in from reference TRBV7-3 and TRBJ2-1, reads GAGVSQTPSNKVTEKGKYVELRCDPISGHTALYWYRQSLGQGPEFLIYFQGTGAADDSGLPNDRFFAVRPEGSVSTLKIQRTERGDSAVYLCASSLTSGSDEQFFGPGTRLTVL.

This clone has a single count. V is TRBV5-8 and J is TRBJ1-1; D unresolved. The V gene's germline CDR1 is SGHTS and CDR2 YDEGEE. Trimming took off 1 base at V and 0 bases at J, with 7 bases between the two ends. CDR3 length: 14 residues. The CDR3 sequence: CASSLFELNTEAFF. For the CDR3, the DNA is TGTGCCAGCAGCTTGTTTGAGTTGAACACTGAAGCTTTCTTT.

V is TRBV9 and J is TRBJ1-1, with D uncertain. V lost 0 bases and J 6 bases, leaving 9 bases between the germline ends. The CDR3 consists of 13 residues. CDR1 and CDR2 from the germline V gene are SGDLS and YYNGEE. CDR3 loop: CASSVAADAEAFF. CDR3 sequence (DNA): TGTGCCAGCAGCGTAGCGGCAGACGCTGAAGCTTTCTTT.

The CDR3 spells CASSYEMREGLDEQYF. CDR3 in DNA: TGCGCCAGCAGCTACGAAATGCGGGAGGGGTTGGACGAGCAGTACTTC. The V and J genes are TRBV5-1 and TRBJ2-7, with 9 bases lining up with TRBD2. The V gene's germline CDR1 is SGHRS and CDR2 YFSETQ. The CDR3 is 16 amino acids. Trimming took 3 bases from V and 5 from J; bases not matched to a gene: 12.

The rearrangement links TRBV7-3 to TRBJ1-5; 10 bases agree with TRBD1. CDR1 and CDR2 (germline): SGHTA, FQGTGA. CDR3 length: 21 amino acids. The trim removed 5 bases at V and 0 bases at J, leaving 19 bases unmatched. For the CDR3, the DNA is TGTGCCAGCAGCCCGCCCGGATGGCCGACAGGGGGCCACTATAGCAATCAGCCCCAGCATTTT. Protein product: CASSPPGWPTGGHYSNQPQHF.

The chain employs TRBV2 and TRBJ1-6; weak D call: TRBD1 (5 bases). Looked up from germline, CDR1 is SNHLY and CDR2 is FYNNEI. V was pared by 11 bases and J by 8 bases, with 16 bases between. The CDR3 totals 13 residues. CDR3 bases: TGTGCCGGCTCCGGGACCGGAGATTCACCCCTCCACTTT. Its protein is CAGSGTGDSPLHF.

V gene TRBV4-1 combines with J gene TRBJ2-7, with 8 nucleotides matching TRBD2. The trim removed 2 bases at V and 3 bases at J, leaving 3 bases unmatched. The CDR3 loop spans 14 amino acids. The V gene's germline CDR1 is MGHRA and CDR2 YSYEKL. This CDR3 reads CASSQTGGVYEQYF. CDR3 DNA sequence: TGCGCCAGCAGCCAAACGGGAGGGGTCTACGAGCAGTACTTC.

This clone occurred once. The V call is TRBV3-1 (or the pseudogene TRBV3-2), the J call TRBJ2-5; 8 bases line up with TRBD1. Unmatched junction bases numbered 5, after V lost 3 bases and J lost 5 bases. This CDR3 comprises 14 residues. CDR1 is LGHDT and CDR2 is YNNKEL in the germline V gene (reference sequence). In DNA, the CDR3 is TGTGCCAGCAGCCAGGACAGGGCGGGGGAGACCCAGTACTTC. Its protein product is CASSQDRAGETQYF.

The chain links TRBV19 to TRBJ2-3, with D unclear. The CDR3 spans 12 residues. The V gene's germline CDR1 is LNHDA and CDR2 SQIVND (reference sequence). Deletions cut 11 bases from V and 1 base from J, with 10 bases between. Here the CDR3 reads CAPGEGTDTQYF. CDR3 nucleotides: TGTGCCCCGGGTGAGGGCACAGATACGCAGTATTTT.